Shown below are 10 T cell receptor beta chains from a single sample sequenced in a study of blood T cell repertoires in COVID-19. Assay: immunoSEQ multiplex PCR; the TCRdb copy retains only in-frame clones and omits some. The sample shows roughly 340,000 clones, 90% to 95% of them seen only once. The sample was peripheral blood. These receptors originate from a woman younger than 30 who had recovered from COVID-19.

The CDR3 DNA sequence: TGTGCCAGCAGTTCCGGGACAGGGGCCCTGTACCAAGAGACCCAGTACTTC. It specifies CASSSGTGALYQETQYF. This rearrangement joins TRBV28 to TRBJ2-5; 10 nucleotides line up with TRBD1. J lost 0 bases, V lost 4 bases, and 8 bases had no gene match. There are 17 residues in the CDR3. CDR1 MDHEN and CDR2 SYDVKM come from the germline V gene.

J is TRBJ2-3 and V is TRBV6-5; perhaps TRBD2 as D (6 bases). Germline CDR1 is MNHEY and CDR2 is SVGAGI. The CDR3 extends over 15 amino acids. V was clipped by 8 bases and J by 2 bases, with 17 bases between them. CDR3 in amino acids: CASGTAQDYTDTQYF. The CDR3 nucleotides read TGTGCCAGCGGGACTGCCCAGGACTACACAGATACGCAGTATTTT.

This sequence joins TRBV5-4 and TRBJ2-2; D uncertain. Trimming left V 4 bases short and J 2 bases short, with 12 bases between. CDR1 and CDR2 from the germline V gene are SGHNT and YYREEE (reference sequence). This CDR3 spans 15 amino acids. CDR3 DNA: TGTGCCAGCAGCGCACAAAAGTTTAACACCGGGGAGCTGTTTTTT. The encoded protein is CASSAQKFNTGELFF.

This rearrangement joins TRBV7-4 to TRBJ1-5; D gene uncertain. Per the germline V gene, CDR1 is SGHVT and CDR2 is SQSDAQ. Trimming pared 2 bases from V and 3 bases from J, leaving 2 bases between. CDR3 length: 12 residues. The CDR3: CASSLHNQPQHF. The CDR3 nucleotides are TGTGCCAGCAGCTTACACAATCAGCCCCAGCATTTT.

The sample holds a few counts of this clone. The genes are TRBV20-1 and TRBJ2-5; D possibly corresponds to TRBD1 (6 bases). V was trimmed by 6 bases and J by 5 bases, leaving 10 bases between them. Germline V gene lookup returns CDR1 DFQATT and CDR2 SNEGSKA (reference sequence). This CDR3 is 11 amino acids long. This CDR3 is CSAPTGETQYF. Here the CDR3 DNA reads TGCAGTGCCCCTACAGGGGAGACCCAGTACTTC.

V and J are TRBV2 and TRBJ1-6; D gene ambiguous. Germline values: CDR1 SNHLY, CDR2 FYNNEI. V lost 7 bases to trimming and J lost 8 bases, with 12 bases between them. The CDR3 sequence is 13 residues long. In DNA form, the CDR3 reads TGTGCCAGCAAGGAGGGAGAAGATTCACCCCTCCACTTT. This gives the protein CASKEGEDSPLHF.

The gene calls are TRBV27 and TRBJ1-5; TRBD1 aligns across 10 bases. This CDR3 region has 15 residues. Germline V gene sequence: CDR1 MNHEY, CDR2 SMNVEV (reference sequence). V lost 6 bases to trimming and J lost 2 bases; unmatched junction nucleotides: 4. Written as DNA, the CDR3 is TGTGCCAGCAGGGGACAGGGGTCCCGCAATCAGCCCCAGCATTTT. It codes for CASRGQGSRNQPQHF.

The rearrangement joins TRBV9 to TRBJ2-1; TRBD2 aligns across 9 bases. J was trimmed by 5 bases and V by 6 bases; bases with no gene match: 9. This CDR3 is built from 15 residues. Germline CDR1 and CDR2: SGDLS and YYNGEE. CDR3: CASNLAGGRNNEQFF. CDR3 nucleotide sequence: TGTGCCAGCAATCTTGCGGGAGGGCGAAACAATGAGCAGTTCTTC.

The chain is built from TRBV7-2 and TRBJ2-3; 11 bases line up with TRBD2. The CDR3 has 17 amino acids. In germline, CDR1 is SGHTA, CDR2 FQGNSA. The J segment lost 0 bases and the V segment lost 3 bases, leaving 5 bases of the junction unmatched. CDR3 protein: CASSLLGTSGSTDTQYF. The CDR3 DNA reads as TGTGCCAGCAGCTTGCTAGGGACTAGCGGAAGCACAGATACGCAGTATTTT.

V gene TRBV7-2 combines with J gene TRBJ2-2; 14 bases are a match to TRBD2. In germline, CDR1 is SGHTA, CDR2 FQGNSA. This CDR3 comprises 16 residues. The V and J ends lost 5 bases and 8 bases, in that order; junction bases with no gene match: 7. CDR3: CASSQGLAGAQGELFF. CDR3 nucleotide sequence: TGTGCCAGCAGCCAGGGACTAGCGGGAGCCCAGGGGGAGCTGTTTTTT.